Given below is one T cell receptor beta chain in context. Its cognate antigen is unknown. One end of the junction does not line up with germline, which may come from a read error. The data were taken from a study of beta chain features in type 1 diabetes. Whole-study findings and limits: Lower insertion and higher deletion counts appeared at VDJ junctions in type 1 diabetes patients. Patients with Type 1 diabetes showed moderately but significantly shorter TCRB CDR3s in all four CD4+ subsets. There was no resolution here of whether HLA type influences TCRB rearrangement.

TCRB transcripts that were expressed got sequenced, as all of the isolated RNA had been reverse transcribed. The method was immunoSEQ multiplex PCR; TCRdb's version includes in-frame clones alone and lacks a portion of them. The table includes under 850,000 clones, over 10% detected once. Via CD45RO/CCR7/CD25/CD127/CD95/CD27, cells of the CD4+ naive, central memory, regulatory and stem cell-like memory subsets were sorted. The CDR3 consists of 15 residues. Looked up from germline, CDR1 is SSHAT and CDR2 is FNYEAQ (reference sequence). This clonotype was obtained from a man between 18 and 29 years old with type 1 diabetes. V usage is TRBV7-7 and J usage is TRBJ2-1; no clear D gene. Sample: naive CD4+ T cells from blood. This chain's CDR3 is CASSLGSQLYNEQFF. CDR3 bases: TGTGCTAGCAGCTTAGGTTCGCAGCTATACAATGAGCAGTTCTTC.